Following are 6 T cell receptor beta chains from one sample sequenced in a study of blood T cell repertoires in COVID-19. Some clones are missing from TCRdb's copy, which holds only in-frame ones; the method was immunoSEQ multiplex PCR. The sample consists of 150,000 to 200,000 clones, approximately 86% of them appearing once. The material sequenced was peripheral blood. These receptor sequences come from a man aged 55 to 69 with acute or convalescent COVID-19.

The chain is built from TRBV7-9 and TRBJ1-1, with 9 bases identical to TRBD1. J gave up 6 bases and V 2 bases, and 10 bases lay outside the gene matches. From germline, CDR1 is SEHNR and CDR2 FQNEAQ (reference sequence). This CDR3 region has 16 residues. CDR3 sequence (DNA): TGTGCCAGCAGCTTAAGAAATCCGGGACAGGGCTCTGAAGCTTTCTTT. It yields the protein CASSLRNPGQGSEAFF.

The chain has TRBV5-1 and TRBJ1-6; 11 bases are shared with TRBD1. Germline-derived CDR1 and CDR2 are SGHRS and YFSETQ. V trimming: 4 bases; J trimming: 8 bases; junction bases outside the gene matches: 8. This CDR3 spans 16 amino acids. The DNA for the CDR3 is TGCGCCAGCAGCCAGGGAGCGGGACAGGGGGATTCACCCCTCCACTTT. Translating gives CASSQGAGQGDSPLHF.

V is TRBV29-1 and J is TRBJ1-1; D possibly corresponds to TRBD1 (6 bases). The CDR3 is 12 residues long. Trimming removed 7 bases from V and 4 bases from J, with 13 bases in between. Germline V gene sequence: CDR1 SQVTM, CDR2 ANQGSEA. In DNA form, the CDR3 reads TGCAGCGGAATAACAGGGACCACTGAAGCTTTCTTT. This gives the protein CSGITGTTEAFF.

This chain's CDR3 is CASSLARMNTEAFF. Here the CDR3 DNA reads TGCGCCAGCAGCTTGGCCAGAATGAACACTGAAGCTTTCTTT. The chain joins TRBV5-1 to TRBJ1-1; no firm D call. Germline V gene data show CDR1 as SGHRS and CDR2 as YFSETQ. The CDR3 has 14 residues. V was trimmed by 0 bases and J by 0 bases, leaving 6 bases between them.

CDR3 in amino acids: CASSSLQGTAFF. CDR3 coding DNA: TGTGCCAGCAGCTCATTACAGGGGACGGCTTTCTTT. The V gene is TRBV7-9, the J gene TRBJ1-1; 7 nucleotides agree with TRBD1. The junction had 7 bases not matched to a gene; V was cut back by 4 bases and J by 11 bases. The CDR3 spans 12 residues. Germline V lookup: CDR1 SEHNR, CDR2 FQNEAQ (reference sequence).

The chain couples TRBV2 to TRBJ2-5, with D possibly TRBD1 on 6 matching bases. The CDR3 length is 14 residues. V gave up 4 bases and J gave up 5 bases, with 14 bases separating them. Germline V CDR1 and CDR2: SNHLY, FYNNEI. As DNA, the CDR3 is TGTGCCAGCAGTGGAAACAGGGTGGGGGAGACCCAGTACTTC. Its translation is CASSGNRVGETQYF.